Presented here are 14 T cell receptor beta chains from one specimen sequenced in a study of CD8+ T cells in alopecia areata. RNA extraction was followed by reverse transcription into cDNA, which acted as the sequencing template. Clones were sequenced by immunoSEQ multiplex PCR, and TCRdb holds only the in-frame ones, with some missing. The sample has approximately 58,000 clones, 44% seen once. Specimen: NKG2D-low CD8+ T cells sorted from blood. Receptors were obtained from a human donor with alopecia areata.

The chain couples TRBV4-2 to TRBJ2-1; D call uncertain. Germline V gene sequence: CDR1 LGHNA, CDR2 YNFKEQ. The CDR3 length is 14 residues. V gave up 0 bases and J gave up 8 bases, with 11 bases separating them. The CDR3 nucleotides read TGTGCCAGCAGCCAAGAGGGTCGCGGTGATGAGCAGTTCTTC. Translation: CASSQEGRGDEQFF.

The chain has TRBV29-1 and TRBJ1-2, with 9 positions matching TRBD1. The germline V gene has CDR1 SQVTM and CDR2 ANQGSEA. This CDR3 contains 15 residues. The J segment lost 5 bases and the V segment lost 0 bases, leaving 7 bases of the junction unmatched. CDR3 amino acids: CSVEDLGQGDYGYTF. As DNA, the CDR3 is TGCAGCGTTGAAGACTTGGGACAGGGAGATTATGGCTACACCTTC.

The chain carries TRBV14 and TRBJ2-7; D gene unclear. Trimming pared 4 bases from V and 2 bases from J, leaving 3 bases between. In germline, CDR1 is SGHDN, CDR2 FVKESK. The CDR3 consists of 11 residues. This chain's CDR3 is CASSLTYEQYF. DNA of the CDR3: TGTGCCAGCAGCCTCACCTACGAGCAGTACTTC.

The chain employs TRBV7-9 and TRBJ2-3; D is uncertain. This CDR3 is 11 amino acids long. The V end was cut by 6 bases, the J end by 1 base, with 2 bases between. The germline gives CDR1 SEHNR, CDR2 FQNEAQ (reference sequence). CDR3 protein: CASRGTDTQYF. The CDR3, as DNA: TGTGCCAGCAGGGGCACAGATACGCAGTATTTT.

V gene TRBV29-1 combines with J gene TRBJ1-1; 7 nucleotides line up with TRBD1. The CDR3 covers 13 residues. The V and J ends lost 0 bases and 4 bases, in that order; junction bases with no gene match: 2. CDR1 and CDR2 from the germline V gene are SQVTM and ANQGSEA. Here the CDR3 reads CSVEDGDSTEAFF. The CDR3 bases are TGCAGCGTTGAAGATGGGGACAGCACTGAAGCTTTCTTT.

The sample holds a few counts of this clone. The CDR3 bases are TGTGCCAGCAGTTTAGGGGCTCCCTCAGGCTACGAGCAGTACTTC. Its protein product is CASSLGAPSGYEQYF. This rearrangement joins TRBV27 to TRBJ2-7; possible D gene TRBD1, 5 bases. The germline V gene encodes CDR1 MNHEY and CDR2 SMNVEV (reference sequence). V lost 2 bases to trimming and J lost 3 bases, with 14 bases between them. The CDR3 length is 15 residues.

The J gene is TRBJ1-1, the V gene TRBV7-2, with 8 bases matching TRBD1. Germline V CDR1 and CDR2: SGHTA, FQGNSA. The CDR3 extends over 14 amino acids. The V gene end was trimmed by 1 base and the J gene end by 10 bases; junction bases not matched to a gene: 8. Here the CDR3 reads CASSLGTGSVGAFF. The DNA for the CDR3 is TGTGCCAGCAGCTTAGGGACAGGGTCGGTAGGAGCTTTCTTT.

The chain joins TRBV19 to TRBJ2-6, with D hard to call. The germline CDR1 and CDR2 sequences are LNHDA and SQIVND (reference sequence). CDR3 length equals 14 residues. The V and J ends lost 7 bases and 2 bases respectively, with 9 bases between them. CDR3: CASKGRAGANVLTF. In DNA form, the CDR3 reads TGTGCCAGTAAAGGTAGAGCTGGGGCCAACGTCCTGACTTTC.

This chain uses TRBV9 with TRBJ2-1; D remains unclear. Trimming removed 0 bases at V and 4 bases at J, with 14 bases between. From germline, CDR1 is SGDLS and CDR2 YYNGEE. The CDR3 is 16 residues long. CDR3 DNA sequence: TGTGCCAGCAGCGTAGGTTCAGAGGTGTGGTACAATGAGCAGTTCTTC. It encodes CASSVGSEVWYNEQFF.

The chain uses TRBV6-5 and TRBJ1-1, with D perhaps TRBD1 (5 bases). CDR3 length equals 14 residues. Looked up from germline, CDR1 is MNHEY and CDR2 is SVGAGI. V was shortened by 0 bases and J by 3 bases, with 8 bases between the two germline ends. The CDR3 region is CASSYSGGDTEAFF. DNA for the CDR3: TGTGCCAGCAGTTACTCTGGGGGGGACACTGAAGCTTTCTTT.

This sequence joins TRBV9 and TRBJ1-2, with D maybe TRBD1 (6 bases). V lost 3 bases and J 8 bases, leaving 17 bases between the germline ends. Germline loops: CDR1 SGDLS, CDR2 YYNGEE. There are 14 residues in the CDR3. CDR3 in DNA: TGTGCCAGCAGCGAGGGGGACATTCTTGGCGGCTACACCTTC. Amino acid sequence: CASSEGDILGGYTF.

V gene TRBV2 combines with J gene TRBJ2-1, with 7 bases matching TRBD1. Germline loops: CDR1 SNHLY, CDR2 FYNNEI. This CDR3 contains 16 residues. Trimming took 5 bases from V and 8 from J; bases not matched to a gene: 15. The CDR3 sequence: CASSSSRTGVNDEQFF. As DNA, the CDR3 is TGTGCCAGCAGTTCCTCCCGGACAGGAGTTAACGATGAGCAGTTCTTC.

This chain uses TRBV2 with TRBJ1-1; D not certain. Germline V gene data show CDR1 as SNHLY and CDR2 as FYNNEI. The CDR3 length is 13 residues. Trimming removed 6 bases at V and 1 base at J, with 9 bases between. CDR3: CASRNTQNTEAFF. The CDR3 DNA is TGTGCCAGCAGAAATACCCAGAACACTGAAGCTTTCTTT.

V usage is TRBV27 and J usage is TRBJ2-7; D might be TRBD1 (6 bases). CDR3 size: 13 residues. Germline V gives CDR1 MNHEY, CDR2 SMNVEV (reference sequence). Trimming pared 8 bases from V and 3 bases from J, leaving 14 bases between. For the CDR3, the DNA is TGTGCCAGCGCCGAACAGGGAGTCTACGAGCAGTACTTC. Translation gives CASAEQGVYEQYF.